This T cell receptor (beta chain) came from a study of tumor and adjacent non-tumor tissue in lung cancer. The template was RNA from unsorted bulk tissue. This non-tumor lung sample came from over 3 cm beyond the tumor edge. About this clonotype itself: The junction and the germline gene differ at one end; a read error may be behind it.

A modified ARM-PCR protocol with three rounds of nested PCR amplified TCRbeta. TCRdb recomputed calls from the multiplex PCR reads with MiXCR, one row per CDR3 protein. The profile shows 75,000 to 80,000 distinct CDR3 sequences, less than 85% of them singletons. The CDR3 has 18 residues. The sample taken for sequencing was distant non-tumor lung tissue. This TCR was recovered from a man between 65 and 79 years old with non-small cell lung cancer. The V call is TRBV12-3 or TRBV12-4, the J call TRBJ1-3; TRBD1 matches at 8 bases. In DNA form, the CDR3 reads TGTGCCAGCAGTCGTCCCTGGACAGGGATCGACTCTGGAAACACCATTTATTTT. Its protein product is CASSRPWTGIDSGNTIYF.